This TCR beta chain was observed in a study of CD8 T cells in Susac syndrome. The CDR3 is 15 residues long. Germline values: CDR1 LGHNT, CDR2 FRNRAP. Trimming pared 4 bases from V and 4 bases from J, leaving 16 bases between. A quantity of roughly 0.5 to 1 ug RNA underwent reverse transcription using random hexamers. TCRdb analysed the immunoSEQ multiplex PCR reads with MiXCR anew, one entry per CDR3 protein. The top ten hold 0.075% to 0.1% of the sample, which has more than 120,000 distinct CDR3 sequences, approximately 94% seen once. The source of this sequence is a human donor in good health. This chain links TRBV12-5 with TRBJ1-2, with D unresolved. Sequencing was carried out using CD4+ T cells from PBMCs. The CDR3 coding sequence is TGTGCTAGTGGTTCGGGTGGGAATGCAATCTATGGCTACACCTTC. Translating it yields CASGSGGNAIYGYTF.